The clone carrying this T cell receptor beta chain came up a few times. No antigen is known for it. The length of the CDR3 is 16 residues. The V and J ends lost 0 bases and 0 bases respectively, with 6 bases between them. These data belong to a study of response to subunit inactivated influenza vaccine. General observations from the study: Only a handful of new T cells, the authors suggested, are recruited with each seasonal influenza vaccination.

Using its own MiXCR run on the RT-PCR reads, TCRdb lists one record per CDR3 protein. Of around 530,000 distinct CDR3 sequences listed, 12% were seen once; the top ten hold roughly 10%. The receptor comes from a man in his forties or fifties who received an inactivated influenza vaccine. The V gene is TRBV12-3 or TRBV12-4, the J gene TRBJ2-6; D remains unclear. This material consisted of PBMCs from blood, taken on the day of vaccination. In DNA form, the CDR3 reads TGTGCCAGCAGTTTAGCGCAGCTCTCTGGGGCCAACGTCCTGACTTTC. Translated, it gives CASSLAQLSGANVLTF.